This T cell receptor beta chain was profiled in a study of blood T cell repertoires in COVID-19 (dated by TCRdb to the early 2020s). Turning to the overall study: Samples covering the acute and convalescent phases of COVID-19 were provided by collaborators in the United States, Italy and Spain. The material from the prospective study consisted of cDNA or gDNA derived from T cells, B-cell-depleted T cells, or PBMCs. Deeply sampled blood TCRbeta repertoires from subjects exposed to, actively infected with, or recovered from COVID-19 were included in the dataset. A freely available public database, intended as a resource for researchers studying the immune response to SARS-CoV-2, is where the repertoires were released. Samples came from the ongoing ImmuneRACE study (first 160 participants) plus 1,254 subjects from 6 global collaborators. A de-identified subject ID, COVID-19 status, age in years and sex were almost always included in the sample metadata. HLA class I and class II types, where available, came from metadata supplied by the sample provider rather than from assay-based typing. Study-wide conclusions, independent of this receptor: The quantity of clinical and demographic metadata differed by source and by participant and was supplied without curation.

TCRbeta CDR3 regions were amplified from genomic DNA using the immunoSEQ Assay, a bias-controlled multiplex PCR. The study's processing was this. The number of nucleated cells in each sample was estimated from the amplification of reference gene primers within the assay. Sequence reads were collapsed and filtered to measure the absolute abundance of every unique TCRbeta CDR3 rearrangement. For each sample, productive Simpson clonality was calculated as the square root of Simpson's diversity index over productive rearrangements. The table was pulled from immuneACCESS by TCRdb, which kept in-frame rearrangements only. Such tables lose some clones; where checked, under half of the loss comes from unresolved V genes, and the rest has no known cause. V and J calls and clone size are copied from that table; D and trimming were computed from the DNA. The sample table shows roughly 120,000 clones, and roughly 85% are seen once. The ten biggest clones cover more than 3% of the sample.

The collaborating institutions used their own protocols to collect whole blood in K2EDTA tubes. For TCRbeta analysis, collaborators shipped samples in one of three forms: frozen whole blood, isolated PBMCs, or DNA extracted from either of those sample types. For this clone: Its target antigen remains unknown. Per-nucleotide qualities are absent, and no much larger clonotype sits a single base away.

This receptor was taken from a man between 35 and 55 years old with acute or convalescent COVID-19. Specimen: peripheral blood.

The DNA reads as follows: TGCGCCAGCAGCCCTAAAGGGAGATACACTGAAGCTTTCTTT. This codes for CASSPKGRYTEAFF. The chain is encoded by TRBV4-1 joined to TRBJ1-1, with no D gene named confidently. Between the V and J ends, shortened by 4 bases and 3 bases respectively, the junction contains 12 bases. CDR3 length: 14 amino acids, cysteine to phenylalanine. Only CDR3 DNA remains: 42 bases, in frame from the first base. The germline V gene specifies MGHRA as CDR1 and YSYEKL as CDR2.